The rows below give T cell receptor beta chains drawn from one sample of a study of blood T cells in healthy people across ages. TCRdb passed the 5' RACE reads through MiXCR, listing each CDR3 protein once. This repertoire shows 800,000 to 950,000 distinct CDR3 sequences, just under 30% found once; its top ten account for more than 8.5%. Another study also made use of these data, one on T cells of mothers and their children.

The material sequenced was blood. The receptors shown here come from a woman aged 40 to 50 in good health. CDR3s include the opening cysteine and the closing phenylalanine or tryptophan. Fields, in order: clone size, D gene, J gene, V gene, CDR3 protein, CDR3 DNA. A D gene is named only where the DNA matches it firmly. Rows give clone size only sometimes, using once, few, many, or a class for an expanded clone.

many . TRBJ2-1 TRBV5-5 CASFPFGTSAPREQFF TGTGCCAGCTTCCCCTTCGGGACATCAGCTCCAAGAGAGCAGTTCTTC
many TRBD1 TRBJ2-1 TRBV24-1 CATSDPGQGFDEQFF TGTGCCACCAGTGATCCGGGACAGGGTTTTGATGAGCAGTTCTTC
few TRBD2 TRBJ2-7 TRBV5-4 CASSSSSGGPYNEQYF TGTGCCAGCAGCTCTTCTAGCGGGGGGCCCTACAATGAGCAGTACTTC
few . TRBJ1-2 TRBV12-3/TRBV12-4 CASSLFAEYGYTF TGTGCCAGCAGTTTGTTCGCGGAATATGGCTACACCTTC
few TRBD1 TRBJ1-6 TRBV5-1 CASSLGIATGVSNSPLHF TGCGCCAGCAGCTTGGGAATAGCGACAGGGGTCTCGAATTCACCCCTCCACTTT
few TRBD2 TRBJ2-5 TRBV6-1 CASSDLAGGQGTQYF TGTGCCAGCAGTGATTTAGCGGGGGGGCAAGGGACCCAGTACTTC
. TRBD1 TRBJ2-5 TRBV5-1 CASSYAGTAYNEQYF TGCGCCAGCAGCTACGCCGGGACAGCCTACAATGAGCAGTACTTC
. TRBD2 TRBJ2-7 TRBV6-6 CASRELLAGGPGEQYF TGTGCCAGCAGGGAACTTCTAGCGGGGGGGCCGGGCGAGCAGTACTTC
. TRBD1 TRBJ1-1 TRBV5-1 CASSLNRGTTEAFF TGCGCCAGCAGCTTAAACAGGGGAACCACTGAAGCTTTCTTT
. . TRBJ1-1 TRBV29-1 CSVELGQGTEAFF TGCAGCGTTGAACTCGGGCAGGGCACTGAAGCTTTCTTT
many . TRBJ2-7 TRBV27 CASSFSYSYEQYF TGTGCCAGCAGTTTCTCTTACTCCTACGAGCAGTACTTC
once . TRBJ2-7 TRBV28 CASSSSGHPAEQYF TGTGCCAGCAGTTCCTCGGGACACCCTGCGGAGCAGTACTTC
once . TRBJ2-3 TRBV25-1 CATNTGGRTDTQYF TGTGCCACCAATACCGGGGGCCGCACAGATACGCAGTATTTT
few . TRBJ2-5 TRBV24-1 CATSAGQETQYF TGTGCCACCAGTGCGGGGCAAGAGACCCAGTACTTC
. . TRBJ2-7 TRBV3-1 CASSQEAYEQYF TGTGCCAGCAGCCAAGAGGCCTACGAGCAGTACTTC
once . TRBJ2-1 TRBV20-1 CSVRRGGAYNEQFF TGCAGTGTCCGCAGGGGGGGGGCCTACAATGAGCAGTTCTTC
. . TRBJ1-3 TRBV4-3 CASSQDPSGQGNTIYF TGCGCCAGCAGCCAAGACCCCTCCGGACAGGGAAACACCATATATTTT
. TRBD1 TRBJ1-1 TRBV28 CASSSPGQMGTEAFF TGTGCCAGCAGTTCGCCGGGACAGATGGGTACTGAAGCTTTCTTT
many TRBD1 TRBJ2-7 TRBV4-1 CASSQGQFPSYEQYF TGCGCCAGCAGCCAGGGACAGTTTCCCTCCTACGAGCAGTACTTC
. TRBD1 TRBJ2-3 TRBV27 CVSRRDRGLTKALAGRDTQYF TGTGTCAGCAGGAGGGACAGGGGGCTTACGAAGGCGCTAGCGGGCAGGGATACGCAGTATTTT
. . TRBJ2-1 TRBV7-2 CASSLTGGAHEQFF TGTGCCAGCAGCCTAACAGGGGGGGCCCATGAGCAGTTCTTC
many TRBD1 TRBJ2-7 TRBV4-1 CASSRFDGTGTYEQYF TGCGCCAGCAGCCGATTTGACGGGACAGGAACCTACGAGCAGTACTTC
few . TRBJ2-3 TRBV5-1 CASSSRPGVGDTQYF TGCGCCAGCAGCTCCCGGCCTGGGGTTGGAGATACGCAGTATTTT
. . TRBJ2-2 TRBV12-3/TRBV12-4 CASSFRSSGTGGLFF TGTGCCAGCAGTTTCAGGTCGTCGGGAACCGGGGGGCTGTTTTTT
. . TRBJ2-5 TRBV7-2 CASSPVGAGFGEQYF TGTGCCAGCAGCCCGGTGGGAGCCGGGTTTGGTGAGCAGTACTTC
few . TRBJ1-6 TRBV30 CAWRLGRNSPLHF TGTGCCTGGCGCTTGGGTAGAAATTCACCCCTCCACTTT
few . TRBJ2-5 TRBV4-3 CASSQGTDWYQETQYF TGCGCCAGCAGCCAAGGGACAGACTGGTACCAAGAGACCCAGTACTTC
. . TRBJ1-2 TRBV4-3 CASSPGRGPTNYGYTF TGCGCCAGCAGCCCCGGGAGGGGACCTACTAACTATGGCTACACCTTC
few TRBD1 TRBJ2-5 TRBV2 CASSLQQGAETQYF TGTGCCAGCAGTCTCCAACAGGGGGCGGAGACCCAGTACTTC
few . TRBJ1-5 TRBV27 CASSLTTAQPQHF TGTGCCAGCAGTTTAACGACAGCTCAGCCCCAGCATTTT
many . TRBJ2-1 TRBV20-1 CSARDQWNYNEQFF TGCAGTGCTAGAGATCAATGGAACTACAATGAGCAGTTCTTC
. TRBD2 TRBJ2-5 TRBV5-1 CASSPRTSSETQYF TGCGCCAGCAGCCCTAGGACTAGCTCGGAGACCCAGTACTTC
many TRBD2 TRBJ2-7 TRBV29-1 CSVEGVLAGLPYYEQYF TGCAGCGTTGAAGGCGTCCTAGCGGGGCTCCCTTACTACGAGCAGTACTTC
few . TRBJ1-3 TRBV6-6 CASSYTGNTIYF TGTGCCAGCAGTTACACCGGAAACACCATATATTTT
few TRBD1 TRBJ2-1 TRBV4-3 CASSQLPGQGTYNEQFF TGCGCCAGCAGCCAACTTCCGGGACAGGGAACCTACAATGAGCAGTTCTTC
. TRBD2 TRBJ2-1 TRBV25-1 CAGTSGGRVEQFF TGTGCCGGCACGAGCGGGGGGCGGGTTGAGCAGTTCTTC
few . TRBJ2-1 TRBV6-6 CASSYSTGTPSYNEQFF TGTGCCAGCAGTTACTCGACTGGGACACCTTCCTACAATGAGCAGTTCTTC
few . TRBJ2-5 TRBV7-7 CASSPTGDQETQYF TGTGCTAGCAGCCCTACGGGGGACCAAGAGACCCAGTACTTC
. . TRBJ1-4 TRBV18 CASSPGTEVKKLFF TGTGCCAGCTCACCAGGGACCGAAGTAAAAAAACTGTTTTTT
few . TRBJ2-1 TRBV20-1 CSASRSYNEQFF TGCAGTGCTAGTCGTTCCTACAATGAGCAGTTCTTC
once . TRBJ2-2 TRBV18 CASSPQSANTGELFF TGTGCCAGCTCACCACAGTCGGCGAACACCGGGGAGCTGTTTTTT
few . TRBJ1-4 TRBV7-2 CASSLKFGEKLFF TGTGCCAGCAGCTTAAAATTTGGTGAAAAACTGTTTTTT
. TRBD1 TRBJ2-1 TRBV27 CATRGGQPSSYNEQFF TGTGCCACCAGAGGGGGACAGCCCAGCTCCTACAATGAGCAGTTCTTC
. TRBD1 TRBJ2-5 TRBV27 CASSLSADGQAEQYF TGTGCCAGCAGTTTGAGCGCTGACGGACAGGCTGAGCAGTACTTC
few TRBD2 TRBJ2-3 TRBV9 CASSVGVAGTQYF TGTGCCAGCAGCGTAGGTGTAGCGGGTACGCAGTATTTT
few . TRBJ1-4 TRBV4-3 CASSPRWSTTNEKLFF TGCGCCAGCAGCCCACGCTGGAGTACTACTAATGAAAAACTGTTTTTT
. TRBD1 TRBJ2-4 TRBV27 CASSWDRTNEQYF TGTGCCAGCAGTTGGGACAGAACGAATGAGCAGTACTTC
few TRBD1 TRBJ2-7 TRBV28 CASRLRRTGHSYEQYF TGTGCCAGCAGACTACGCCGGACAGGGCACTCCTACGAGCAGTACTTC
. TRBD2 TRBJ2-3 TRBV12-3/TRBV12-4 CASSLLAGRRWDTQYF TGTGCCAGCAGTTTACTAGCGGGGCGGAGGTGGGATACGCAGTATTTT
few . TRBJ2-7 TRBV4-3 CASSQDQDQTYEQYF TGCGCCAGCAGCCAAGATCAAGACCAAACCTACGAGCAGTACTTC
. . TRBJ1-4 TRBV20-1 CSARDKTGVGEKLFF TGCAGTGCTAGAGATAAAACAGGAGTGGGAGAAAAACTGTTTTTT